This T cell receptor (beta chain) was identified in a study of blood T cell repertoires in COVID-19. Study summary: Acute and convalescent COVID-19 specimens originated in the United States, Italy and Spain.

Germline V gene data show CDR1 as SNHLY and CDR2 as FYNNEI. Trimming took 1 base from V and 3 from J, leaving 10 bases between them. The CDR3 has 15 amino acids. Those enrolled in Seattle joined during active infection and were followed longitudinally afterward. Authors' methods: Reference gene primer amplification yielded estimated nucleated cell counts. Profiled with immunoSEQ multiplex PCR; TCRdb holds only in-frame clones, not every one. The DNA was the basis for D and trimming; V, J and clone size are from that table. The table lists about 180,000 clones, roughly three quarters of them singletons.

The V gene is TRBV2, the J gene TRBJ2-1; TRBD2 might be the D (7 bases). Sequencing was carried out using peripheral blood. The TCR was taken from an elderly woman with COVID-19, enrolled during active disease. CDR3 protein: CASSEGRGLYNEQFF. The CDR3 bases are TGTGCCAGCAGTGAAGGGCGGGGGCTCTACAATGAGCAGTTCTTC. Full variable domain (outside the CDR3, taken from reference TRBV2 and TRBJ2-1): EPEVTQTPSHQVTQMGQEVILRCVPISNHLYFYWYRQILGQKVEFLVSFYNNEISEKSEIFDDQFSVERPDGSNFTLKIRSTKLEDSAMYFCASSEGRGLYNEQFFGPGTRLTVL.